The 32 T cell receptor beta chains in this list originate from one sample, sequenced in a study of OX40 agonist ivuxolimab in advanced cancers. Generated by immunoSEQ multiplex PCR, the TCRdb table keeps only in-frame clones and is missing some. The table lists around 15,000 clones, about 76% of them singletons, with approximately 15% in the top ten. Sample: CD4+ or CD8+ T cells sorted from blood, taken in a trial of the OX40 agonist ivuxolimab. Receptors were obtained from an adult with an advanced solid tumor such as melanoma, head and neck, liver or kidney cancer.

The chain uses TRBV20-1 and TRBJ2-1; no clear D gene. This CDR3 has 11 residues. V lost 5 bases and J 8 bases, leaving 10 bases between the germline ends. Per the germline V gene, CDR1 is DFQATT and CDR2 is SNEGSKA (reference sequence). The CDR3 region has the DNA TGCAGTGCTGAACCCCCAGATGAGCAGTTCTTC. Translated: CSAEPPDEQFF.

The chain couples TRBV15 to TRBJ2-1; D tentatively reads TRBD1 or TRBD2 (5 bases each). The CDR3 is 16 amino acids. The V end was cut by 5 bases, the J end by 6 bases, with 20 bases between. The germline gives CDR1 LNHNV, CDR2 YYDKDF (reference sequence). CDR3 residues: CATSSGMTGDANEQFF. CDR3 DNA sequence: TGTGCCACCAGCTCGGGGATGACCGGGGACGCCAATGAGCAGTTCTTC. Together with reference TRBV15 and TRBJ2-1, the CDR3 gives the full variable domain: DAMVIQNPRYQVTQFGKPVTLSCSQTLNHNVMYWYQQKSSQAPKLLFHYYDKDFNNEADTPDNFQSRRPNTSFCFLDIRSPGLGDTAMYLCATSSGMTGDANEQFFGPGTRLTVL.

The CDR3 spells CASSLGTGPYNSPLHF. The CDR3, as DNA: TGTGCCAGCAGCTTAGGTACAGGTCCATATAATTCACCCCTCCACTTT. The chain uses TRBV7-6 and TRBJ1-6, with D possibly being TRBD1 (5 bases). Germline CDR1 reads SGHVS; CDR2 reads FNYEAQ. CDR3 length equals 16 residues. The V end lost 1 base, the J end lost 4 bases, and 11 bases lay between the germline ends.

This chain links TRBV25-1 with TRBJ2-5, with D maybe TRBD1 (5 bases). The germline V and J ends were trimmed by 3 bases and 2 bases, with 13 bases remaining between them. Germline values: CDR1 MGHDK, CDR2 SYGVNS. This CDR3 region has 15 residues. DNA of the CDR3: TGTGCCAGCAGTGAGTGCGCAGGGCGACAAGAGACCCAGTACTTC. Translating it yields CASSECAGRQETQYF.

This clone occurred once. The chain recombines TRBV23-1 with TRBJ2-1; possibly TRBD1 or TRBD2 for D (5 bases each). TRBV23-1 is given ORF status, its function remaining uncertain. Trimming removed 9 bases from V and 2 bases from J, with 23 bases in between. CDR3 length equals 17 residues. Here the CDR3 reads CARPTGTPNWPYNEQFF. CDR3 nucleotides: TGCGCCAGACCAACCGGGACCCCCAATTGGCCCTACAATGAGCAGTTCTTC.

This clone was picked up one time. The genes are TRBV27 and TRBJ2-7, with D hard to call. V dropped 3 bases and J dropped 2 bases, with 11 bases sitting between them. The CDR3 is 14 residues long. Germline values: CDR1 MNHEY, CDR2 SMNVEV (reference sequence). The CDR3 DNA reads TGTGCCAGCAGTTTCTCGGCACAGACCTACGAGCAGTACTTC. This translates into CASSFSAQTYEQYF.

J is TRBJ2-1 and V is TRBV5-4, with 10 bases matching TRBD2. The germline V gene has CDR1 SGHNT and CDR2 YYREEE (reference sequence). V shed 2 bases, J shed 7 bases, and the junction held 3 bases outside the gene matches. The length of the CDR3 is 14 residues. The CDR3 nucleotides read TGTGCCAGCAGCTTAGCGGGGGGGTGGAATGAGCAGTTCTTC. Translated: CASSLAGGWNEQFF.

The V call is TRBV9, the J call TRBJ2-1, with 11 bases identical to TRBD2. There are 20 residues in the CDR3. The V gene's germline CDR1 is SGDLS and CDR2 YYNGEE. V shed 4 bases, J shed 0 bases, and the junction held 15 bases outside the gene matches. The CDR3 region is CASSSRAGTSGLSSYNEQFF. The DNA for the CDR3 is TGTGCCAGCAGCTCCCGCGCCGGGACTAGCGGACTTAGCTCCTACAATGAGCAGTTCTTC.

The gene calls are TRBV5-6 and TRBJ1-2; 10 bases fit TRBD1. Losses at the gene ends were 2 bases for V and 6 bases for J; bases not matched to a gene: 7. CDR1 is SGHDT and CDR2 is YYEEEE in the germline V gene. The CDR3 totals 15 residues. Here the CDR3 DNA reads TGTGCCAGCAGCTTTGGGACAGGGGATAAAGATGGCTACACCTTC. As protein: CASSFGTGDKDGYTF.

The CDR3 spells CASSVTAKNIQYF. As DNA, the CDR3 is TGTGCCAGCAGTGTGACCGCTAAAAACATTCAGTACTTC. The chain recombines TRBV27 with TRBJ2-4; D unclear. The CDR3 sequence is 13 residues long. The germline V and J ends were trimmed by 5 bases and 4 bases, with 9 bases remaining between them. Germline lookup yields CDR1 MNHEY and CDR2 SMNVEV (reference sequence).

J is TRBJ1-1 and V is TRBV6-6; 9 nucleotides align to TRBD1. This CDR3 comprises 14 residues. CDR1 and CDR2 (germline): MNHNY, SVGAGI (reference sequence). V was clipped by 8 bases and J by 1 base; unmatched bases: 5. The CDR3 DNA reads as TGTGCCAGCTGGGGACAGGGTGAGAACACTGAAGCTTTCTTT. This encodes CASWGQGENTEAFF.

This rearrangement joins TRBV11-2 to TRBJ2-5, with TRBD2 identical over 9 bases. The CDR3 is 14 residues long. The germline gives CDR1 SGHAT, CDR2 FQNNGV. Trimming took 4 bases from V and 6 from J; bases not matched to a gene: 6. As DNA, the CDR3 is TGTGCCAGCAGCTGGGCGGGGGGGCCTAAGACCCAGTACTTC. Translation gives CASSWAGGPKTQYF.

In DNA form, the CDR3 reads TGCGCCAGCAGCCAAGCCCGGGGAAATGAGCAGTTCTTC. It specifies CASSQARGNEQFF. V and J are TRBV4-3 and TRBJ2-1, with D possibly TRBD2 on 5 matching bases. V gave up 1 base and J gave up 7 bases, with 8 bases separating them. CDR1 and CDR2 (germline): LGHNA, YSLEER. The CDR3 totals 13 residues.

The V gene is TRBV2, the J gene TRBJ1-4, with TRBD1 identical over 12 bases. The length of the CDR3 is 18 residues. With 7 bases clipped from V and 5 bases from J, the junction kept 14 bases outside the gene matches. CDR1 SNHLY and CDR2 FYNNEI come from the germline V gene. The DNA for the CDR3 is TGTGCCAGCATCCCGGGACAGGGGGCGATTTTGCCGAATGAAAAACTGTTTTTT. Its protein product is CASIPGQGAILPNEKLFF.

The rearrangement links TRBV11-2 to TRBJ2-1; a weak D match, TRBD2 (6 bases). The germline V and J ends were trimmed by 2 bases and 0 bases, with 11 bases remaining between them. This CDR3 has 16 residues. Germline lookup yields CDR1 SGHAT and CDR2 FQNNGV. The CDR3 protein is CASSLSGVVSYNEQFF. The CDR3 coding sequence is TGTGCCAGCAGCTTATCGGGGGTAGTCTCCTACAATGAGCAGTTCTTC. Together with reference TRBV11-2 and TRBJ2-1, the CDR3 gives the full variable domain: EAGVAQSPRYKIIEKRQSVAFWCNPISGHATLYWYQQILGQGPKLLIQFQNNGVVDDSQLPKDRFSAERLKGVDSTLKIQPAKLEDSAVYLCASSLSGVVSYNEQFFGPGTRLTVL.

V and J are TRBV5-1 and TRBJ1-2; D gene unclear. The CDR3 is 14 residues long. With 4 bases removed from V and 7 bases from J, the gap between germline ends came to 17 bases. The germline V gene encodes CDR1 SGHRS and CDR2 YFSETQ. DNA for the CDR3: TGCGCCAGCAGCCCCCCGGGCGGGCGTCGTGGCTACACCTTC. Translated: CASSPPGGRRGYTF.

Only one count was recorded for this clone. Other DNA sequences in the same sample also yield this CDR3. The chain couples TRBV4-1 to TRBJ2-7; 10 positions agree with TRBD1. Germline trimming cut 4 bases from V and 3 bases from J; bases unmatched to any gene: 15. The CDR3 totals 18 residues. The germline V gene encodes CDR1 MGHRA and CDR2 YSYEKL. The DNA for the CDR3 is TGCGCCAGCAGCCCCACCGGCGGGCGGGACAGGGGTGTCTACGAGCAGTACTTC. It specifies CASSPTGGRDRGVYEQYF.

The chain links TRBV5-5 to TRBJ2-7; D not resolved. The CDR3 loop spans 12 amino acids. V gave up 1 base and J gave up 7 bases, with 9 bases separating them. Germline CDR1 is SGHKS and CDR2 is YYEKEE (reference sequence). CDR3 protein: CASSLWGLEQYF. The DNA for the CDR3 is TGTGCCAGCAGCTTGTGGGGATTAGAGCAGTACTTC.

This clone ranks as medium-sized. This chain uses TRBV21-1 with TRBJ1-1. TRBV21-1 is reported as a pseudogene. The CDR3 is 13 residues long. CDR3 DNA: TGTGCCAGCAGCCGATCATGGAACACTGAAGCTTTCTTT. It is translated as CASSRSWNTEAFF.

The V call is TRBV9, the J call TRBJ1-4, with 9 bases that match TRBD1. The CDR3 has 17 residues. J gave up 4 bases and V 4 bases, and 11 bases lay outside the gene matches. The germline V gene encodes CDR1 SGDLS and CDR2 YYNGEE. CDR3 loop: CASSPSTGGRNNEKLFF. The CDR3 coding sequence is TGTGCCAGCAGCCCCTCGACAGGGGGGAGGAATAATGAAAAACTGTTTTTT.

The table lists this clone with a few counts. This chain joins TRBV4-1 and TRBJ1-3; 7 positions match TRBD1. CDR3 length: 16 residues. CDR1 and CDR2 (germline): MGHRA, YSYEKL. J lost 4 bases, V lost 0 bases, and 6 bases had no gene match. The CDR3 DNA reads TGCGCCAGCAGCCAAGAGCCACAGGGGCTGGGAAACACCATATATTTT. Protein: CASSQEPQGLGNTIYF.

The chain recombines TRBV9 with TRBJ2-3; possibly TRBD2 for D (6 bases). This CDR3 comprises 17 residues. Trimming stripped 3 bases from V and 1 base from J, with 18 bases between. Germline V gene data show CDR1 as SGDLS and CDR2 as YYNGEE. The CDR3 coding sequence is TGTGCCAGCAGCGCCCCCGGGGGTCCCATGGGCACAGATACGCAGTATTTT. Amino acid sequence: CASSAPGGPMGTDTQYF.

The rearrangement uses TRBV27 and TRBJ2-7; no firm D call. The V and J ends lost 4 bases and 6 bases respectively, with 22 bases between them. The CDR3 sequence is 16 residues long. The germline V gene encodes CDR1 MNHEY and CDR2 SMNVEV (reference sequence). DNA for the CDR3: TGTGCCAGCAGTTCAGCGATCGAGCCTTCCTCTGCCGAGCAGTACTTC. Its translation: CASSSAIEPSSAEQYF.

The CDR3 region is CASSLGGAEQFF. The DNA of the CDR3 is TGTGCCAGCAGCTTAGGGGGGGCCGAGCAGTTCTTC. The chain is built from TRBV9 and TRBJ2-1; D may be TRBD2 (7 bases). V was trimmed by 4 bases and J by 10 bases, leaving 12 bases between them. Per germline, CDR1 SGDLS and CDR2 YYNGEE. This CDR3 comprises 12 residues.

V usage is TRBV4-3 and J usage is TRBJ1-5; 8 positions match TRBD1. With V trimmed by 3 bases and J by 1 base, 2 bases remained unmatched. The CDR3 covers 15 residues. CDR1 and CDR2 (germline): LGHNA, YSLEER. The CDR3 protein is CASSQDRDSNQPQHF. The CDR3 DNA reads TGCGCCAGCAGCCAGGACAGGGACAGCAATCAGCCCCAGCATTTT.

The chain has TRBV19 and TRBJ1-2; D uncertain. Germline lookup yields CDR1 LNHDA and CDR2 SQIVND (reference sequence). V shed 2 bases and J shed 5 bases, with 15 bases lying between them. CDR3 length: 15 residues. The CDR3 is CASSIKLAAGYGYTF. CDR3 bases: TGTGCCAGTAGTATAAAGCTAGCGGCCGGGTATGGCTACACCTTC.

In this sample, this clone turned up once. The chain carries TRBV4-1 and TRBJ1-4; D remains unclear. The CDR3 runs to 17 residues. With 1 base removed from V and 6 bases from J, the gap between germline ends came to 18 bases. Germline V gives CDR1 MGHRA, CDR2 YSYEKL. CDR3 protein: CASSQGGSGIADEKLFF. The CDR3 DNA sequence: TGCGCCAGCAGCCAAGGGGGATCCGGGATAGCTGATGAAAAACTGTTTTTT.

In nucleotides, the CDR3 is TGTGCCAGCGGCTACCCACAATTCTTC. This sequence encodes CASGYPQFF. The chain carries TRBV6-6 and TRBJ2-1; D unclear. The germline V gene encodes CDR1 MNHNY and CDR2 SVGAGI (reference sequence). CDR3 length: 9 amino acids. The V end was cut by 8 bases, the J end by 16 bases, with 12 bases between.

The J gene is TRBJ2-2, the V gene TRBV5-4; possibly TRBD1 for D (6 bases). The V end lost 0 bases, the J end lost 6 bases, and 9 bases lay between the germline ends. Germline V gives CDR1 SGHNT, CDR2 YYREEE (reference sequence). This CDR3 comprises 14 residues. CDR3 in amino acids: CASSLETGPGELFF. The CDR3 DNA reads as TGTGCCAGCAGCTTGGAGACAGGTCCCGGGGAGCTGTTTTTT.

This chain links TRBV11-2 with TRBJ2-6; no clear D gene. The V and J ends lost 5 bases and 0 bases respectively, with 8 bases between them. The CDR3 runs to 15 residues. Germline values: CDR1 SGHAT, CDR2 FQNNGV. The CDR3: CASSPDLSGANVLTF. In DNA form, the CDR3 reads TGTGCCAGCAGCCCAGACCTCTCTGGGGCCAACGTCCTGACTTTC.

V usage is TRBV7-8 and J usage is TRBJ2-1, with TRBD1 as a possible D gene (5 bases). V lost 2 bases, J lost 9 bases, and 8 bases lay in between. CDR1 is SGHVS and CDR2 is FQNEAQ in the germline V gene. There are 12 residues in the CDR3. The chain's CDR3 is CASSLTGGEQFF. DNA of the CDR3: TGTGCCAGCAGCTTAACAGGCGGTGAGCAGTTCTTC.

V gene TRBV4-1 combines with J gene TRBJ1-4, with 7 bases lining up with TRBD1. Germline V gene lookup returns CDR1 MGHRA and CDR2 YSYEKL. The trim removed 2 bases at V and 7 bases at J, leaving 7 bases unmatched. The CDR3 has 15 amino acids. CDR3 loop: CASSQRDSGLEKLFF. The CDR3 coding sequence is TGCGCCAGCAGCCAACGGGACAGCGGTCTTGAAAAACTGTTTTTT.